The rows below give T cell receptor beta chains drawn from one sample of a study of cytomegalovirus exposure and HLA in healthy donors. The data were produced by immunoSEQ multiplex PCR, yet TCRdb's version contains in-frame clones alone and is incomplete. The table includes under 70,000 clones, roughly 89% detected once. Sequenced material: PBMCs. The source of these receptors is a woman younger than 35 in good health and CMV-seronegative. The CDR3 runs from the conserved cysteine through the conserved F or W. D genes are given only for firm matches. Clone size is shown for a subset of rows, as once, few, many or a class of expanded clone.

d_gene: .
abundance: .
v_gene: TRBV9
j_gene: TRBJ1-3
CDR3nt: TGTGCCAGCAGCGCACCCCGGGACTCTGGAAACACCATATATTTT
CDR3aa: CASSAPRDSGNTIYF

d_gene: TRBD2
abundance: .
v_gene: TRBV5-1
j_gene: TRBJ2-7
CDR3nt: TGCGCCAGCAGCTTAGAAAGGCGGGAGTACTACGAGCAGTACTTC
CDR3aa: CASSLERREYYEQYF

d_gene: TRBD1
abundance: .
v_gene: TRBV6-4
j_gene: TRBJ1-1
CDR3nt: TGTGCCAGCAGGCTTAGGACAGGGAAGAACACTGAAGCTTTCTTT
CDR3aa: CASRLRTGKNTEAFF

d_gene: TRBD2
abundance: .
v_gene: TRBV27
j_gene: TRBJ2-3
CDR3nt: TGTGCCAGCTCATCCCGGGGAGGGGCCGGCGCAGATACGCAGTATTTT
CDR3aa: CASSSRGGAGADTQYF

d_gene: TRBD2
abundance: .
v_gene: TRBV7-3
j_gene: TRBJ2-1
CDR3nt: TGTGCCAGCAGCTTAATGGCGGGAGGGCCCCCGTACAATGAGCAGTTCTTC
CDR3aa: CASSLMAGGPPYNEQFF

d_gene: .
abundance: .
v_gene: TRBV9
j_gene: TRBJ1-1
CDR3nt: TGTGCCAGCAGTCTGGGTCGCGGCACTGAAGCTTTCTTT
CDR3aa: CASSLGRGTEAFF

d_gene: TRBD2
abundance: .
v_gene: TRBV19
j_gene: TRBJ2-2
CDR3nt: TGTGCCAGTAGTATTCGGCCTAGCGGGAGTCGGGCCGGGGAGCTGTTTTTT
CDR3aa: CASSIRPSGSRAGELFF

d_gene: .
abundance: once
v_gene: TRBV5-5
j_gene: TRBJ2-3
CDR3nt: TGTGCCAGCAGCCTCTACACAGATACGCAGTATTTT
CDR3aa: CASSLYTDTQYF

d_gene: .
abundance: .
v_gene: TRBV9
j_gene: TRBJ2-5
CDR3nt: TGTGCCAGCAGCATTCCGAGGGAGACCCAGTACTTC
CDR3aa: CASSIPRETQYF

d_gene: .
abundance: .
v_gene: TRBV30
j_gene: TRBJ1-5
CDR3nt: TGTGCCTGGAGTGCGACAGATAGCAATCAGCCCCAGCATTTT
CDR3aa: CAWSATDSNQPQHF

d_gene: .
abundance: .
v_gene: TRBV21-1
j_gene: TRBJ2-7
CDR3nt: TGTGCCAGCAGCAGACAGGGGGTAACCTACGAGCAGTACTTC
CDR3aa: CASSRQGVTYEQYF

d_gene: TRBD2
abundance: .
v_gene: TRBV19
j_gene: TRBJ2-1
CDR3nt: TGTGCCAGTAGTATAGGAGCCAGCGGGAGGGCACCTTTGTTCTTC
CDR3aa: CASSIGASGRAPLFF

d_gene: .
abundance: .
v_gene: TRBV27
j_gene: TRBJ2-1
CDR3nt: TGTGCCAGCAGTCCTACGTACTCCTACAATGAGCAGTTCTTC
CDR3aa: CASSPTYSYNEQFF

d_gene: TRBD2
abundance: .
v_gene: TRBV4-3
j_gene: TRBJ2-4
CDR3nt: TGCGCCAGCAGCCAAAAGGGTACGGGGGGGCGAAACATTCAGTACTTC
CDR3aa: CASSQKGTGGRNIQYF

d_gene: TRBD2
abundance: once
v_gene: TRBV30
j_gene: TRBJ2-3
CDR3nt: TGTGCCTGGACCTCGGATAGCGGGTATTCGGATACGCAGTATTTT
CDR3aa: CAWTSDSGYSDTQYF

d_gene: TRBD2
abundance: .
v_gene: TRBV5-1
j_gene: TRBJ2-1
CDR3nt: TGCGCCAGCAGCCTCGGTAACAGCGGGAGGAGACATGAGCAGTTCTTC
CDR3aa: CASSLGNSGRRHEQFF

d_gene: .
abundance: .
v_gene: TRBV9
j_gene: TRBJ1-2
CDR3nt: TGTGCCAGCAGCGTAGATGGGGGGGCTCAGAACTATGGCTACACCTTC
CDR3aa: CASSVDGGAQNYGYTF

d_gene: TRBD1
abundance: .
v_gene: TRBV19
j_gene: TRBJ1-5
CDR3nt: TGTGCCAGTAGTTCTCGACAGGGGGGTCAGTATAGCAATCAGCCCCAGCATTTT
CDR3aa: CASSSRQGGQYSNQPQHF

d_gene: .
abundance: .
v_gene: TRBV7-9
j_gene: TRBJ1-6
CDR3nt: TGTGCCAGCAGCGCGGACGGAGGAATTTCACCCCTCCACTTT
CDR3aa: CASSADGGISPLHF

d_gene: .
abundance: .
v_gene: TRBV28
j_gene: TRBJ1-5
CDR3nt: TGTGCCACCCGACGACAGGAACAACATTTT
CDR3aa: CATRRQEQHF

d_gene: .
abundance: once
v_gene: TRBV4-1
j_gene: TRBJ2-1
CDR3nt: TGCGCCAGCAGCCAAGAGCAGTTTGAGCAGTTCTTC
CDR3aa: CASSQEQFEQFF

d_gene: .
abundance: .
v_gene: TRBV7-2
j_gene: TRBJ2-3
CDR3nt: TGTGCCAGCAGTCCTCCCGGGAATACGCAGTATTTT
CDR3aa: CASSPPGNTQYF